These 32 T cell receptor beta chains were sequenced from one sample in a study of blood T cell repertoires in COVID-19. The assay was immunoSEQ multiplex PCR, and TCRdb's table has in-frame clones only and misses some. This sample has over 350,000 clones; 70% to 90% occur once, and the top ten carry just under 2%. The sample was PBMCs or T cells enriched from blood (not recorded which). The source is a woman between 18 and 29 years old with acute COVID-19.

The chain couples TRBV2 to TRBJ2-1; 8 bases line up with TRBD2. Germline CDR1 SNHLY, CDR2 FYNNEI. V trimming: 7 bases; J trimming: 6 bases; junction bases outside the gene matches: 8. CDR3 length: 14 residues. In DNA, the CDR3 is TGTGCCAGCAACAGCGGGGGCCGACTCAATGAGCAGTTCTTC. It encodes CASNSGGRLNEQFF.

The rearrangement uses TRBV28 and TRBJ2-3; 12 positions match TRBD2. V gave up 6 bases and J gave up 3 bases; unmatched junction bases: 7. CDR1 and CDR2 from the germline V gene are MDHEN and SYDVKM. The CDR3 loop spans 16 amino acids. The CDR3 sequence is CASSPASGRGTDTQYF. CDR3 DNA: TGTGCCAGCAGCCCCGCTAGCGGGAGGGGTACAGATACGCAGTATTTT.

The V call is TRBV6-5, the J call TRBJ1-5, with D perhaps matching TRBD1 (5 bases). V lost 6 bases to trimming and J lost 0 bases, with 12 bases between them. The germline V gene encodes CDR1 MNHEY and CDR2 SVGAGI. The CDR3 spans 15 residues. CDR3 bases: TGTGCCAGCAGCAGGAGGGACGTTAGCAATCAGCCCCAGCATTTT. Encoded protein: CASSRRDVSNQPQHF.

This clone was counted between two and nine times. This chain connects TRBV29-1 to TRBJ1-2; tentative D call: TRBD1 (5 bases). V was pared by 4 bases and J by 2 bases, with 14 bases between. The V gene's germline CDR1 is SQVTM and CDR2 ANQGSEA. This CDR3 is built from 14 residues. The DNA of the CDR3 is TGCAGCGTTGTGGGGAGGGGTAGAAACTATGGCTACACCTTC. This codes for CSVVGRGRNYGYTF.

V gene TRBV27 combines with J gene TRBJ1-1; a weak D match, TRBD1 (5 bases). This CDR3 region has 18 residues. Germline V gene sequence: CDR1 MNHEY, CDR2 SMNVEV (reference sequence). Trimming shortened V by 5 bases and J by 0 bases, and 22 bases separated the two germline ends. CDR3 sequence: CASSPGTVHRGMNTEAFF. The CDR3 region has the DNA TGTGCCAGCAGTCCCGGTACGGTTCATAGGGGAATGAACACTGAAGCTTTCTTT.

V gene TRBV28 combines with J gene TRBJ1-4; 10 bases agree with TRBD1. The CDR3 has 15 amino acids. Looked up from germline, CDR1 is MDHEN and CDR2 is SYDVKM. The ends lost 3 bases at V and 8 bases at J; junction bases unmatched: 6. The CDR3 DNA reads as TGTGCCAGCAGTTTGGGGACAGGGGAATGGGAAAAACTGTTTTTT. It codes for CASSLGTGEWEKLFF.

This sequence joins TRBV5-1 and TRBJ2-1, with TRBD1 identical over 10 bases. Germline V gene lookup returns CDR1 SGHRS and CDR2 YFSETQ. V trimming: 0 bases; J trimming: 6 bases; junction bases outside the gene matches: 3. This CDR3 spans 15 amino acids. This chain's CDR3 is CASSLAGTGVNEQFF. The CDR3 DNA is TGCGCCAGCAGCTTGGCTGGGACAGGGGTCAATGAGCAGTTCTTC.

V usage is TRBV28 and J usage is TRBJ1-4; D is uncertain. Looked up from germline, CDR1 is MDHEN and CDR2 is SYDVKM. The V gene lost 3 bases and the J gene lost 8 bases, with 19 bases spanning the gap. The CDR3 runs 16 residues. CDR3 nucleotides: TGTGCCAGCAGTTTCTTGCAACTAGGACGGATCGAAAAACTGTTTTTT. Its protein product is CASSFLQLGRIEKLFF.

The chain joins TRBV19 to TRBJ2-5, with a weak D call TRBD1 (5 bases). The germline gives CDR1 LNHDA, CDR2 SQIVND (reference sequence). Between the trimmed V and J ends, which lost 7 bases and 3 bases, there was a span of 15 bases. The CDR3 contains 14 residues. This chain's CDR3 is CASTLRGREETQYF. Written as DNA, the CDR3 is TGTGCCAGTACCTTAAGGGGCCGGGAAGAGACCCAGTACTTC.

The chain has TRBV28 and TRBJ2-7; TRBD1 agrees at 12 bases. Germline-derived CDR1 and CDR2 are MDHEN and SYDVKM. Trimming at V came to 3 bases and at J to 3 bases, leaving 12 bases not matched to a gene. This CDR3 spans 18 amino acids. CDR3 in DNA: TGTGCCAGCAGTTTTGTTCGTCTAGGGGACAGGGGGCTCTACGAGCAGTACTTC. It specifies CASSFVRLGDRGLYEQYF.

The chain carries TRBV19 and TRBJ2-5, with 12 bases fitting TRBD2. Germline V gene lookup returns CDR1 LNHDA and CDR2 SQIVND (reference sequence). The ends lost 6 bases at V and 2 bases at J; junction bases unmatched: 10. The CDR3 sequence is 17 residues long. The CDR3 loop reads CASSQLAGGVRQETQYF. CDR3 in DNA: TGTGCCAGTAGCCAACTAGCGGGGGGTGTACGACAAGAGACCCAGTACTTC. Using reference TRBV19 and TRBJ2-5 for the parts outside the CDR3, the full variable domain is DGGITQSPKYLFRKEGQNVTLSCEQNLNHDAMYWYRQDPGQGLRLIYYSQIVNDFQKGDIAEGYSVSREKKESFPLTVTSAQKNPTAFYLCASSQLAGGVRQETQYFGPGTRLLVL.

J is TRBJ2-7 and V is TRBV28; TRBD2 matches 9 bases. The CDR3 spans 15 residues. Trimming took 3 bases from V and 2 from J; bases not matched to a gene: 5. Germline lookup yields CDR1 MDHEN and CDR2 SYDVKM. The CDR3 sequence is CASSFGSGSAYEQYF. Written as DNA, the CDR3 is TGTGCCAGCAGTTTTGGTAGCGGGAGTGCCTACGAGCAGTACTTC.

The V and J genes are TRBV3-1 (or the pseudogene TRBV3-2) and TRBJ1-2, with 7 positions matching TRBD1. CDR1 is LGHDT and CDR2 is YNNKEL in the germline V gene (reference sequence). V lost 7 bases, J lost 9 bases, and 14 bases stayed unmatched. CDR3 size: 14 residues. CDR3 residues: CASTQQQGNQSYTF. CDR3 nucleotides: TGTGCCAGCACCCAGCAACAGGGGAATCAAAGCTACACCTTC.

J is TRBJ1-1 and V is TRBV6-5; D is perhaps TRBD1 (6 bases). V was pared by 5 bases and J by 2 bases, with 15 bases between. CDR3 length equals 15 residues. Germline V gene sequence: CDR1 MNHEY, CDR2 SVGAGI. The CDR3: CASSHYRTDNTEAFF. CDR3 nucleotides: TGTGCCAGCAGTCATTATAGGACAGATAACACTGAAGCTTTCTTT.

The chain links TRBV5-4 to TRBJ2-3, with 14 bases lining up with TRBD2. This CDR3 has 14 residues. In germline, CDR1 is SGHNT, CDR2 YYREEE (reference sequence). V was pared by 7 bases and J by 6 bases, with 4 bases of the junction left unmatched. The chain's CDR3 is CASGTSGSEDTQYF. CDR3 nucleotide sequence: TGTGCCAGCGGGACTAGCGGGAGCGAGGATACGCAGTATTTT.

The chain uses TRBV7-2 and TRBJ1-6, with 9 bases matching TRBD1. Germline V lookup: CDR1 SGHTA, CDR2 FQGNSA. Trimming cost V 3 bases and J 6 bases; bases outside gene matches: 3. There are 15 residues in the CDR3. The CDR3, as DNA: TGTGCCAGCAGCTTCACGGGACAGGGTAATTCACCCCTCCACTTT. Translated, it gives CASSFTGQGNSPLHF.

This clone has a single count. This chain connects TRBV19 to TRBJ2-1; no firm D call. The V gene lost 1 base and the J gene lost 9 bases, with 10 bases spanning the gap. The CDR3 sequence is 13 residues long. Per germline, CDR1 LNHDA and CDR2 SQIVND (reference sequence). The CDR3 region has the DNA TGTGCCAGTAGTATAGTAGTGCAACCTGAGCAGTTCTTC. Translating gives CASSIVVQPEQFF.

This clone appeared a single time. V gene TRBV6-6 combines with J gene TRBJ2-1; 9 positions match TRBD2. Germline V gene lookup returns CDR1 MNHNY and CDR2 SVGAGI (reference sequence). Germline trimming cut 5 bases from V and 4 bases from J; bases unmatched to any gene: 9. The CDR3 is made up of 16 amino acids. The DNA of the CDR3 is TGTGCCAGCAGTACCCGAAGCGGGGGGCTTTACAATGAGCAGTTCTTC. Amino acids: CASSTRSGGLYNEQFF.

The rearrangement joins TRBV11-2 to TRBJ1-2; 9 nucleotides align to TRBD1. Germline values: CDR1 SGHAT, CDR2 FQNNGV. The CDR3 is 14 amino acids. Trimming removed 4 bases from V and 6 bases from J; junction bases left unmatched: 6. In DNA, the CDR3 is TGTGCCAGCAGCTCCCGGACAGGGGTCAATGGCTACACCTTC. Protein product: CASSSRTGVNGYTF. The complete variable domain, with remaining parts taken from reference TRBV11-2 and TRBJ1-2, reads EAGVAQSPRYKIIEKRQSVAFWCNPISGHATLYWYQQILGQGPKLLIQFQNNGVVDDSQLPKDRFSAERLKGVDSTLKIQPAKLEDSAVYLCASSSRTGVNGYTFGSGTRLTVV.

The chain is built from TRBV4-1 and TRBJ2-2; 9 bases map to TRBD2. The V gene's germline CDR1 is MGHRA and CDR2 YSYEKL. CDR3 length equals 21 residues. After removal of 4 bases from V and 0 bases from J, the junction contained 18 bases not matched to a gene. CDR3 nucleotides: TGCGCCAGCAGCCCCATAAACCGCCCCGGGACTAGCTCCGCGAACACCGGGGAGCTGTTTTTT. Its protein is CASSPINRPGTSSANTGELFF.

J is TRBJ2-7 and V is TRBV19; 8 bases match TRBD1. CDR1 and CDR2 from the germline V gene are LNHDA and SQIVND (reference sequence). CDR3 length: 14 amino acids. The trim removed 6 bases at V and 2 bases at J, leaving 6 bases unmatched. The CDR3 protein is CASSSQGEAYEQYF. The CDR3 region has the DNA TGTGCCAGTAGCTCACAGGGGGAGGCCTACGAGCAGTACTTC.

Points on this clone: One end of the junction fails to match germline, which may point to a read error. The rearrangement links TRBV5-1 to TRBJ2-3; 9 bases align to TRBD2. Germline V gives CDR1 SGHRS, CDR2 YFSETQ. The CDR3 spans 16 residues. CDR3 nucleotides: TGCGCCAGCAGCCCACTAGCGGGCGCCAGGGCAGATACGCAATATTTT. The encoded protein is CASSPLAGARADTQYF.

V is TRBV27 and J is TRBJ1-2; 12 nucleotides agree with TRBD1. Losses at the gene ends were 1 base for V and 7 bases for J; bases not matched to a gene: 4. Germline V gene sequence: CDR1 MNHEY, CDR2 SMNVEV (reference sequence). The CDR3 consists of 15 residues. DNA of the CDR3: TGTGCCAGCAGTTTATTGGGACAGGGGGCCCGTGGCTACACCTTC. Its translation: CASSLLGQGARGYTF.

V and J are TRBV19 and TRBJ2-1; 12 positions agree with TRBD2. CDR1 is LNHDA, CDR2 SQIVND, per germline (reference sequence). The CDR3 contains 15 residues. Trimming at V came to 5 bases and at J to 4 bases, leaving 3 bases not matched to a gene. CDR3 in amino acids: CASSSTSGGYNEQFF. The CDR3 DNA is TGTGCCAGTAGTTCGACTAGCGGGGGTTACAATGAGCAGTTCTTC.

Written as DNA, the CDR3 is TGCGCCAGCAGTGCGAGCGGGGTCTCCTACAATGAGCAGTTCTTC. Protein sequence: CASSASGVSYNEQFF. The rearrangement uses TRBV10-1 and TRBJ2-1, with 7 bases aligning to TRBD2. CDR1 WNHNN and CDR2 SYGVQD come from the germline V gene (reference sequence). With V trimmed by 4 bases and J by 0 bases, 3 bases remained unmatched. The CDR3 runs 15 residues.

This clone was recorded only once. The rearrangement links TRBV18 to TRBJ1-6; D gene ambiguous. Trimming cost V 2 bases and J 6 bases, with 14 bases left between them. The CDR3 length is 16 residues. Germline CDR1 and CDR2: KGHSH and LQKENI. In DNA, the CDR3 is TGTGCCAGCTCACCATTGAGCAGTCCGGGTAATTCACCCCTCCACTTT. It specifies CASSPLSSPGNSPLHF.

The CDR3 bases are TGCGCCAGCAGCGGAGGACAGGGTGGGGATGAGCAGTTCTTC. Residues: CASSGGQGGDEQFF. The rearrangement uses TRBV5-1 and TRBJ2-1; 8 bases map to TRBD1. V dropped 4 bases and J dropped 8; count of bases not matched to a gene: 8. CDR1 SGHRS and CDR2 YFSETQ come from the germline V gene. This CDR3 spans 14 amino acids.

The V gene is TRBV25-1, the J gene TRBJ1-6; D gene ambiguous. The germline V gene has CDR1 MGHDK and CDR2 SYGVNS. The CDR3 is 12 amino acids. V was pared by 4 bases and J by 7 bases, with 5 bases between. CDR3 sequence: CASSGGNSPLHF. DNA for the CDR3: TGTGCCAGCAGTGGCGGGAATTCACCCCTCCACTTT. Based on the CDR3 plus reference TRBV25-1 and TRBJ1-6, the full variable domain is EADIYQTPRYLVIGTGKKITLECSQTMGHDKMYWYQQDPGMELHLIHYSYGVNSTEKGDLSSESTVSRIRTEHFPLTLESARPSHTSQYLCASSGGNSPLHFGNGTRLTVT.

The rearrangement joins TRBV28 to TRBJ1-5; D unclear. The CDR3 is made up of 13 amino acids. Between the trimmed V and J ends, which lost 6 bases and 2 bases, there was a span of 8 bases. In germline, CDR1 is MDHEN, CDR2 SYDVKM. The CDR3 coding sequence is TGTGCCAGCAGGAGGGAGGGCAATCAGCCCCAGCATTTT. It yields the protein CASRREGNQPQHF. The full variable domain, completed using reference TRBV28 and TRBJ1-5, is DVKVTQSSRYLVKRTGEKVFLECVQDMDHENMFWYRQDPGLGLRLIYFSYDVKMKEKGDIPEGYSVSREKKERFSLILESASTNQTSMYLCASRREGNQPQHFGDGTRLSIL.

The V gene is TRBV9, the J gene TRBJ2-2; TRBD2 matches at 10 bases. There are 15 residues in the CDR3. Looked up from germline, CDR1 is SGDLS and CDR2 is YYNGEE. J was trimmed by 6 bases and V by 2 bases; bases with no gene match: 4. This CDR3 reads CASSVQAGGPGELFF. The CDR3 nucleotides read TGTGCCAGCAGCGTTCAAGCGGGGGGGCCCGGGGAGCTGTTTTTT.

For the CDR3, the DNA is TGTGCCAGCAGGCCGACAGGGTTTCAAGAGACCCAGTACTTC. Residues: CASRPTGFQETQYF. The rearrangement joins TRBV6-5 to TRBJ2-5; 7 bases fit TRBD1. V lost 6 bases, J lost 2 bases, and 6 bases stayed unmatched. The CDR3 is 14 residues long. Germline CDR1 is MNHEY and CDR2 is SVGAGI.

The chain uses TRBV11-2 and TRBJ2-3; weak D call: TRBD1 (7 bases). CDR1 SGHAT and CDR2 FQNNGV come from the germline V gene. This CDR3 contains 18 residues. The ends were cut back, 5 bases at V and 0 bases at J, with 21 bases in the middle. For the CDR3, the DNA is TGTGCCAGCAGCCACTTGTCCCAGGGGGGAACCAGCACAGATACGCAGTATTTT. It specifies CASSHLSQGGTSTDTQYF. Looking up the rest from reference TRBV11-2 and TRBJ2-3 gives the full variable domain: EAGVAQSPRYKIIEKRQSVAFWCNPISGHATLYWYQQILGQGPKLLIQFQNNGVVDDSQLPKDRFSAERLKGVDSTLKIQPAKLEDSAVYLCASSHLSQGGTSTDTQYFGPGTRLTVL.